The clone carrying this T cell receptor beta chain was found a few times. Antigen unknown. A single record per CDR3 protein comes from TCRdb applying MiXCR to the 5' RACE reads. Among more than 250,000 distinct CDR3 sequences listed, about 8.1% were seen once. There are 15 residues in the CDR3. V was shortened by 2 bases and J by 2 bases, with 16 bases between the two germline ends. The germline CDR1 and CDR2 sequences are DFQATT and SNEGSKA (reference sequence). There were only healthy Caucasians among the donors. The data stem from a study of identical twins. Whole-study results and caveats: Zero-insertion analyses could be partly confounded by invariant MAIT and iNKT cells.

Another study also made use of these data, one on yellow fever vaccine responses in identical twins.

This clonotype was sampled from a woman between 18 and 30 years old in good health. The sample was memory (CD45RO+) T cells sorted from blood. The chain has TRBV20-1 and TRBJ2-7; a possible D gene is TRBD1 (5 bases). This chain's CDR3 is CSARPAGPQTYEQYV. CDR3 DNA sequence: TGCAGTGCTAGACCTGCAGGGCCTCAGACCTACGAGCAGTACGTC.